This T cell receptor beta chain was retrieved from a study of cytomegalovirus exposure and HLA in healthy donors. Study findings and constraints: A likely sequencing artifact accounted for one observed cluster of highly shared sequence variants. Rarity held for most TCR sequences, but there were some public TCRs that occurred in many donors.

This PCR relied on a set of 60 Vbeta primers and 13 Jbeta primers. Libraries were prepared by immunoSEQ multiplex PCR; TCRdb keeps only in-frame clonotypes and omits some of them. The sample has roughly 140,000 clones; around 79% are singletons. For this clone: Its matching antigen is unknown.

With 0 bases clipped from V and 8 bases from J, the junction kept 7 bases outside the gene matches. The CDR3 is made up of 15 amino acids. Germline V gene lookup returns CDR1 SEHNR and CDR2 FQNEAQ (reference sequence). The sequenced material came from PBMCs. The clonotype was recovered from a male donor in good health and CMV-seronegative. The V gene is TRBV7-9, the J gene TRBJ2-1, with 7 bases fitting TRBD2. This chain's CDR3 is CASSLAPGGSYEQFF. The CDR3 DNA reads as TGTGCCAGCAGCTTAGCGCCCGGCGGGAGCTATGAGCAGTTCTTC.